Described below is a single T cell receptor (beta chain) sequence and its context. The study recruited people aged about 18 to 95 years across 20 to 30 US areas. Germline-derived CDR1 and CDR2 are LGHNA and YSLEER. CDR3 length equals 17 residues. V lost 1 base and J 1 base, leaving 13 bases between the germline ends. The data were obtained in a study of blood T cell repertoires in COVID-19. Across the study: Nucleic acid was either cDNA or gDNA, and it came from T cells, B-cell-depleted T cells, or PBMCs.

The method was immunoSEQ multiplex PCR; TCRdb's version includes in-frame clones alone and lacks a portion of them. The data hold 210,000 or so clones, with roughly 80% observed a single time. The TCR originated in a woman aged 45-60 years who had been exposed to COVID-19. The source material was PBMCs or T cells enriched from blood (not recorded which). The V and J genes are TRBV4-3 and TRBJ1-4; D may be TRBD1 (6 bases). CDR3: CASSQGAGGRTNEKLFF. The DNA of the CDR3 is TGCGCCAGCAGCCAAGGAGCGGGGGGCAGAACTAATGAAAAACTGTTTTTT.